The entry below gives a single TCR beta chain sequence along with its context. This sample is part of a study of blood T cell repertoires in COVID-19. Across the whole study: Spain, Italy and the United States supplied samples that represented acute and convalescent COVID-19.

Methods used by the authors: Amplified reference gene primers provided the basis for estimating nucleated cell counts. TCRdb's table, derived via immunoSEQ multiplex PCR, lists solely in-frame clones and lacks some. V, J and clone size derive from that table, while D and trimming were established from the DNA sequence. The sample carries 130,000 or so clones, approximately 86% recorded once. The germline V and J ends were trimmed by 0 bases and 0 bases, with 13 bases remaining between them. Germline V gene sequence: CDR1 SGHRS, CDR2 YFSETQ. This CDR3 has 17 residues. Material for sequencing was peripheral blood. This chain connects TRBV5-1 to TRBJ2-1; a possible D gene is TRBD2 (6 bases). This TCR came from a woman aged 55-69 years with acute or convalescent COVID-19. CDR3 protein: CASSLGVAESSYNEQFF. The CDR3 nucleotides are TGCGCCAGCAGCTTGGGGGTAGCGGAAAGCTCCTACAATGAGCAGTTCTTC.